The text below deals with one TCR beta chain. What it recognizes is unknown. The method was immunoSEQ multiplex PCR; TCRdb's version includes in-frame clones alone and lacks a portion of them. Of 150,000 to 200,000 clones detected, roughly nine tenths appear once; the ten largest clones hold 2% to 3%. This entry is derived from a study of T cell responses to AZD1222 COVID-19 vaccine. Overall study findings and caveats: Among spike-specific TCRs, nearly half reportedly target unmutated variant regions.

The sequences come from peripheral blood, collected on day 0 of AZD1222 vaccination. The source is an adult in good health.

DNA of the CDR3: TGCGCCAGCAGCCAGGAACTAGCGGGAGCCGCAGATACGCAGTATTTT. Translation gives CASSQELAGAADTQYF. The rearrangement joins TRBV4-1 to TRBJ2-3, with 11 bases lining up with TRBD2. The CDR3 length is 16 residues. CDR1 and CDR2 from the germline V gene are MGHRA and YSYEKL. V lost 3 bases to trimming and J lost 4 bases; unmatched junction nucleotides: 6.